This is a list of T cell receptor beta chains from one sample in a study of T-cell reconstitution after alpha-beta-depleted transplantation in children. TCRdb re-analysed the PCR reads in MiXCR, keeping a single row per CDR3 protein. The table has a few hundred thousand distinct CDR3 sequences, around a tenth seen once; the top ten hold 2% to 3%. The material sequenced was PBMCs from the stem cell graft donor, taken from the stem cell graft. The source of these receptors is a human donor who donated a stem cell graft to a child with acute lymphoblastic leukemia. CDR3s include the opening cysteine and the closing phenylalanine or tryptophan. Fields, in order: D gene, J gene, clone size, V gene, CDR3 protein, CDR3 DNA. D genes are given only for firm matches. The size field is filled for only some rows; it gives once, few, many or a size class.

>.|TRBJ1-4|.|TRBV7-9
CASSPRLGTTNEKLFF
TGTGCCAGCAGCCCACGACTGGGGACAACTAATGAAAAACTGTTTTTT
>.|TRBJ2-3|many|TRBV7-2
CASSLFTDTQYF
TGTGCCAGCAGCTTATTCACAGATACGCAGTATTTT
>TRBD1|TRBJ2-3|.|TRBV5-1
CASSLDTGASTDTQYF
TGCGCCAGCAGCTTGGATACAGGGGCCAGCACAGATACGCAGTATTTT
>.|TRBJ2-1|.|TRBV20-1
CSASSPLATTLIDSYNEQFF
TGCAGTGCTAGCTCGCCTCTAGCTACGACCCTGATCGACTCCTACAATGAGCAGTTCTTC
>.|TRBJ2-7|few|TRBV20-1
CSARDLEGDSYEQYF
TGCAGTGCTAGAGATCTCGAGGGGGACTCCTACGAGCAGTACTTC
>.|TRBJ2-1|.|TRBV20-1
CSPQGEGLYNEQFF
TGCAGTCCACAGGGAGAGGGGCTCTACAATGAGCAGTTCTTC
>TRBD2|TRBJ2-3|many|TRBV7-3
CASSRLAGTTDTQYF
TGTGCCAGCAGCCGACTAGCGGGGACCACAGATACGCAGTATTTT
>TRBD2|TRBJ2-1|few|TRBV9
CASSVGPSGRENEQFF
TGTGCCAGCAGCGTCGGTCCTAGCGGGAGGGAAAATGAGCAGTTCTTC
>.|TRBJ2-7|.|TRBV18
CASSPIGEQYF
TGTGCCAGCTCACCGATAGGGGAGCAGTACTTC
>.|TRBJ2-7|many|TRBV28
CASSFYPSGEDEQYF
TGTGCCAGCAGTTTTTACCCCTCCGGGGAGGACGAGCAGTACTTC
>.|TRBJ2-7|.|TRBV7-8
CASSLGRAVYEQYF
TGTGCCAGCAGCTTAGGCAGGGCGGTCTACGAGCAGTACTTC
>.|TRBJ2-1|many|TRBV20-1
CSAAGPNRAGEQFF
TGCAGTGCTGCCGGGCCTAACCGGGCGGGTGAGCAGTTCTTC
>.|TRBJ2-5|.|TRBV20-1
CSARDLSYQETQYF
TGCAGTGCTAGAGATCTATCCTATCAAGAGACCCAGTACTTC
>TRBD2|TRBJ2-7|.|TRBV9
CASSVDRTSGSEQYF
TGTGCCAGCAGCGTAGATAGGACTAGCGGGAGTGAGCAGTACTTC
>.|TRBJ2-3|few|TRBV29-1
CSVAWAGHTDTQYF
TGCAGCGTTGCATGGGCGGGACACACAGATACGCAGTATTTT
>.|TRBJ2-7|few|TRBV19
CASSIRGGEQYF
TGTGCCAGTAGTATACGAGGCGGCGAGCAGTACTTC
>.|TRBJ1-1|few|TRBV5-1
CASSSGRGNTEAFF
TGCGCCAGCAGCTCCGGACGGGGGAACACTGAAGCTTTCTTT
>.|TRBJ2-7|many|TRBV7-2
CASSLGGQVQYF
TGTGCCAGCAGCTTAGGGGGGCAAGTGCAGTACTTC
>.|TRBJ1-6|.|TRBV7-3
CASSGPSGGDSPLHF
TGTGCCAGCAGCGGCCCATCCGGTGGGGACTCACCCCTCCACTTT
>.|TRBJ1-5|many|TRBV20-1
CSARPGHSGDGQPQHF
TGCAGTGCTAGACCAGGACACTCGGGGGATGGTCAGCCCCAGCATTTT
>.|TRBJ1-4|.|TRBV7-8
CASSLLSLNEKLFF
TGTGCCAGCAGCTTATTATCACTTAATGAAAAACTGTTTTTT
>.|TRBJ1-4|.|TRBV10-1
CARPWGGATNEKLFF
TGCGCCAGACCTTGGGGTGGTGCAACTAATGAAAAACTGTTTTTT
>.|TRBJ1-1|.|TRBV19
CASSIKGDTEAFF
TGTGCCAGTAGTATAAAGGGCGACACTGAAGCTTTCTTT
>.|TRBJ2-1|.|TRBV3-1
CASSQDPGLRYNEQFF
TGTGCCAGCAGCCAAGATCCCGGACTGAGATACAATGAGCAGTTCTTC
>.|TRBJ2-3|few|TRBV6-5
CASSYRSTDTQYF
TGTGCCAGCAGTTACCGCAGCACAGATACGCAGTATTTT
>.|TRBJ2-7|few|TRBV5-1
CASSWGSRGLNEQYF
TGCGCCAGCAGCTGGGGTTCGCGGGGGCTCAACGAGCAGTACTTC
>.|TRBJ2-2|.|TRBV15
CATSSPGRTGELFF
TGTGCCACCAGCAGCCCGGGACGTACCGGGGAGCTGTTTTTT
>.|TRBJ2-1|.|TRBV27
CASSLSPSGLNNEQFF
TGTGCCAGCAGTTTAAGTCCCAGCGGACTCAACAATGAGCAGTTCTTC
>.|TRBJ1-5|.|TRBV7-2
CASSPLRNQPQHF
TGTGCCAGCAGCCCCCTTAGGAATCAGCCCCAGCATTTT
>.|TRBJ2-7|few|TRBV28
CASRFYLGEQYF
TGTGCCAGCAGGTTTTACCTCGGAGAGCAGTACTTC
>.|TRBJ2-2|few|TRBV20-1
CSASPDSLNTGELFF
TGCAGTGCTAGCCCGGACAGCCTGAACACCGGGGAGCTGTTTTTT
>.|TRBJ2-5|few|TRBV6-5
CASSFSSGPETQYF
TGTGCCAGCAGTTTCAGCTCGGGCCCGGAGACCCAGTACTTC
>.|TRBJ1-3|few|TRBV15
CATRPGRSGNTIYF
TGTGCCACCAGACCGGGCCGCTCTGGAAACACCATATATTTT
>TRBD1|TRBJ2-5|.|TRBV20-1
CSARDSPPGQETQYF
TGCAGTGCTCGGGACAGTCCTCCCGGCCAAGAGACCCAGTACTTC
>TRBD2|TRBJ2-1|.|TRBV27
CASSGGLLAGVLHEQFF
TGTGCCAGCAGCGGGGGGTTACTAGCGGGAGTTCTCCATGAGCAGTTCTTC
>TRBD2|TRBJ2-3|many|TRBV4-1
CASKSGWEGSTDTQYF
TGCGCCAGCAAAAGTGGTTGGGAGGGGAGCACAGATACGCAGTATTTT
>.|TRBJ2-3|.|TRBV7-3
CASSFRGSGDTQYF
TGTGCCAGCAGCTTTCGGGGGTCCGGGGATACGCAGTATTTT
>TRBD2|TRBJ2-3|.|TRBV7-9
CASSAGVVTDTQYF
TGTGCCAGCAGCGCGGGGGTGGTCACAGATACGCAGTATTTT
>TRBD2|TRBJ2-5|few|TRBV3-1
CASSQTSGFQETQYF
TGTGCCAGCAGCCAAACTAGCGGGTTCCAAGAGACCCAGTACTTC
>.|TRBJ2-1|.|TRBV3-1
CASSQGLGVDNEQFF
TGTGCCAGCAGCCAAGGACTCGGAGTGGACAATGAGCAGTTCTTC
>.|TRBJ2-3|.|TRBV15
CATQSGSLDTQYF
TGTGCCACTCAGAGCGGGTCTCTTGATACGCAGTATTTT
>.|TRBJ2-7|.|TRBV12-3/TRBV12-4
CASSSSRFYEQYF
TGTGCCAGCAGTTCCTCGAGGTTCTACGAGCAGTACTTC
>.|TRBJ2-5|few|TRBV29-1
CSVVQDQETQYF
TGCAGCGTTGTACAGGACCAAGAGACCCAGTACTTC
>TRBD1|TRBJ1-4|few|TRBV7-8
CASSLARGRENEKLFF
TGTGCCAGCAGCTTGGCCAGGGGGCGGGAGAATGAAAAACTGTTTTTT
>TRBD1|TRBJ2-7|.|TRBV27
CASSMGTGGMGEQYF
TGTGCCAGCAGTATGGGGACAGGGGGAATGGGCGAGCAGTACTTC
>TRBD2|TRBJ2-1|few|TRBV7-2
CASSPPSSGRALNEQFF
TGTGCCAGCAGCCCCCCGTCTAGCGGGAGGGCCCTCAATGAGCAGTTCTTC
>TRBD2|TRBJ2-7|few|TRBV7-9
CASSSSLAGPSYEQYF
TGTGCCAGCAGCTCCTCGCTAGCGGGCCCATCCTACGAGCAGTACTTC
>TRBD2|TRBJ2-7|few|TRBV5-1
CASNIAGGPYEQYF
TGCGCCAGCAACATAGCGGGAGGGCCCTACGAGCAGTACTTC
>TRBD1|TRBJ2-2|.|TRBV14
CASSPRQGISLSAGELFF
TGTGCCAGCAGCCCAAGACAGGGGATCTCCCTCTCGGCCGGGGAGCTGTTTTTT
>TRBD1|TRBJ2-2|few|TRBV24-1
CATRGTGQSGELFF
TGTGCCACCAGGGGGACAGGGCAATCCGGGGAGCTGTTTTTT
>.|TRBJ2-1|.|TRBV5-1
CASSPPGGAMKPNEQFF
TGCGCCAGCAGCCCACCCGGTGGGGCTATGAAGCCCAATGAGCAGTTCTTC
>.|TRBJ1-4|.|TRBV5-1
CASSLVGGEEKLFF
TGCGCCAGCAGCTTGGTGGGGGGAGAAGAAAAACTGTTTTTT
>TRBD2|TRBJ2-7|many|TRBV28
CASSYLMGLAARSSYEQYF
TGTGCCAGCAGTTACCTTATGGGACTAGCGGCGAGGAGCTCCTACGAGCAGTACTTC
>.|TRBJ2-1|.|TRBV24-1
CATSAGSPSYNEQFF
TGTGCCACCAGCGCAGGGTCGCCCTCCTACAATGAGCAGTTCTTC
>.|TRBJ2-7|.|TRBV7-2
CASSLAPGTFSEQYF
TGTGCCAGCAGCTTAGCGCCCGGGACATTCTCCGAGCAGTACTTC
>.|TRBJ2-5|.|TRBV4-3
CASSQDARGGGRQETQYF
TGCGCCAGCAGCCAAGATGCCCGAGGGGGAGGACGCCAAGAGACCCAGTACTTC
>TRBD2|TRBJ2-7|many|TRBV4-2
CASSPGTSSSYEQYF
TGCGCCAGCAGCCCCGGGACTAGCAGCTCCTACGAGCAGTACTTC
>.|TRBJ2-5|.|TRBV5-6
CASSFTLARSGETQYF
TGTGCCAGCAGCTTCACGCTAGCGAGATCAGGAGAGACCCAGTACTTC
>.|TRBJ2-4|few|TRBV6-2/TRBV6-3
CASSYAGVNIQYF
TGTGCCAGCAGTTACGCCGGGGTCAACATTCAGTACTTC
>.|TRBJ2-1|.|TRBV2
CASTIGSEQFF
TGTGCCAGCACGATCGGGAGTGAGCAGTTCTTC